This T cell receptor beta chain is from a study of OX40 agonist ivuxolimab in advanced cancers. Only in-frame clones appear in the TCRdb table, and some are missing; sequencing was by immunoSEQ multiplex PCR. The data hold more than 85,000 clones, with roughly nine tenths observed a single time. Whole-study findings and limits: At 0.1 to 3.0 mg/kg, CD4+ and CD8+ blood T cells expanded clonally by week 6. CD8+ T cells were the subset that, on average, had more expanded clones than CD4+.

A note on this clone: Antigen: not known.

Source: CD4+ or CD8+ T cells sorted from blood, taken in a trial of the OX40 agonist ivuxolimab. The receptor comes from an adult with an advanced solid tumor such as melanoma, head and neck, liver or kidney cancer.

CDR3 amino acids: CASKSFPGTEAFF. For the CDR3, the DNA is TGTGCCAGCAAGAGCTTCCCGGGGACTGAAGCTTTCTTT. This chain uses TRBV6-1 with TRBJ1-1; the D is unclear. Germline assignment: CDR1 MNHNS and CDR2 SASEGT. V lost 7 bases to trimming and J lost 5 bases, with 14 bases between them. The CDR3 has 13 residues.